This TCR beta chain was documented in a study of T cell responses to AZD1222 COVID-19 vaccine (dated by TCRdb to the early 2020s). With respect to the entire study: A total of 233 trial participants underwent TCR sequencing, of whom some 210 received two doses of AZD1222 and around 26 received two doses of the MenACWY control vaccine. Trial participants were enrolled by age into subgroups of 18-55, 56-69 and 70-plus years, and about 150, 27 and 61 TCR-sequenced participants, respectively, were included in these subgroups.

The CDR3 regions of human TCRbeta chains were subjected to immunosequencing. Per the original workflow: TCRs in the repertoires were compared against a reference library of SARS-CoV-2-specific TCRs that had been generated with the MIRA antigen-specificity platform. Breadth was defined as the fraction of unique TCRs that were SARS-CoV-2-associated, and depth was defined as the fraction of total T cells that were SARS-CoV-2-associated. Using the MIRA data, every spike-specific TCR was mapped to the spike region that the TCR reacted to and assigned to either a CD4 or a CD8 class. Log10-transformed breadth and depth values were compared by one-way ANOVA with Sidak's multiple comparisons tests. Sourced from immuneACCESS, this table was stored by TCRdb with only in-frame sequences that have V and J called. A share of the clones is absent; for the studies checked, an unresolved V gene accounts for under half, and the remainder has no known explanation. V, J and clone size are those of that table, while D and trimming were read from the DNA. This sample holds around 140,000 clones; roughly 86% were observed only once. The leading ten clones occupy 5.1% of the sample.

This specimen's time point label, per the study, means: about 28 days (+/-7) after the second vaccine dose. AZD1222 recipients given second doses at about 4 weeks or at about 12 weeks were pooled, since spike-specific TCR depth and breadth were not found to differ between the two schedules. Vaccinee samples were obtained from the UK trials COV001 and COV002, which included a single-blind randomized controlled phase 2/3 trial of AZD1222 (ChAdOx1 nCoV-19) in healthy adults. Trial participant PBMC samples were collected at day 0 and day 28 after the second dose for TCRbeta chain sequencing. V lost 4 bases and J lost 3 bases; the stretch between them is 9 bases long. The CDR3, cysteine through phenylalanine, is 13 amino acids long. Of all the DNA, just the CDR3 is kept, 39 bases in frame from base 1. Sequences SEHNR (CDR1) and FQNEAQ (CDR2) are obtained from the germline V gene (reference sequence).

The full study reports these points: After two AZD1222 doses, both the breadth and the depth of spike-specific TCRs were significantly higher than at day 0 and than in MenACWY recipients. Participants were mostly white British and included more females than males, and it was suggested by the authors that clonal diversity may have been underestimated. Because no day 14 peak-response samples were available, repertoires were characterized only after the peak T cell response. The whole spike protein was spanned by vaccine-associated CD4 TCRs, and dominant responses were seen in regions 160-218 and 743-854. In the small 56-69-year group, the increase in depth fell short of significance, most likely because of low power. Nearly half of unique spike-specific TCRs reportedly recognized epitopes outside regions mutated in the B.1.351 and B.1.1.7 variants. Only six AZD1222 recipients were SARS-CoV-2 seropositive at baseline, limiting conclusions about previously exposed vaccinees.

A word on this clone: Its antigen remains undetermined. No clone much larger than this one lies a single base away; base qualities are absent.

The chain is encoded by TRBV7-9 joined to TRBJ1-1, with the identity of the D gene unclear. The TCR sequence derives from an adult who received the AZD1222 COVID-19 vaccine. This specimen consisted of peripheral blood, obtained 28 days after the second AZD1222 dose. The CDR3 sequence is CASSSEVDTEAFF. In nucleotides, the sequence is TGTGCCAGCAGCTCAGAGGTAGACACTGAAGCTTTCTTT.